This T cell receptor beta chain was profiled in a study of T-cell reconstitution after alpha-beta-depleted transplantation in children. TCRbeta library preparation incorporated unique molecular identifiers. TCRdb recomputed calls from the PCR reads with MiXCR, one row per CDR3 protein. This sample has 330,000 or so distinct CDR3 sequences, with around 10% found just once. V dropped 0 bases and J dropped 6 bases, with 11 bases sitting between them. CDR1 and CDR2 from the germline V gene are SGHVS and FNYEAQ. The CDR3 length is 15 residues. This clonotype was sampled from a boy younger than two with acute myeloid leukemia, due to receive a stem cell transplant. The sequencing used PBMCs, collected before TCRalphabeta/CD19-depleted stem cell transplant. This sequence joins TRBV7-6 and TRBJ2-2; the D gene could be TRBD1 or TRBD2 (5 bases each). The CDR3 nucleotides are TGTGCCAGCAGCTTAGCGGGGGACGCGTCCGGGGAGCTGTTTTTT. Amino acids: CASSLAGDASGELFF.